Following are 23 T cell receptor beta chains from one sample sequenced in a study of T cell repertoires in cytomegalovirus infection. TCRdb reanalysed the reads using MiXCR and keeps one entry per CDR3 protein. The data contain roughly 130,000 distinct CDR3 sequences, 8% to 9% of them seen just once; the ten biggest clones take up over 9.5%. The material sequenced was PBMCs. The source is a human donor in good health (CMV status not recorded). Some clones in this sample may be carry-over from other donors' samples.

This clonotype was seen a handful of times. The rearrangement joins TRBV6-5 to TRBJ2-3, with a tentative D call TRBD1 (6 bases). Trimming removed 1 base at V and 1 base at J, with 9 bases between. CDR1 and CDR2 from the germline V gene are MNHEY and SVGAGI. This CDR3 has 15 residues. The CDR3 sequence is CASSYWAGGTDTQYF. The CDR3 nucleotides read TGTGCCAGCAGTTACTGGGCAGGGGGCACAGATACGCAGTATTTT.

In its sample, this clonotype was seen many times. The V call is TRBV28, the J call TRBJ2-1; 11 bases agree with TRBD2. The V gene's germline CDR1 is MDHEN and CDR2 SYDVKM. Germline trimming cut 5 bases from V and 0 bases from J; bases unmatched to any gene: 9. CDR3 length: 18 residues. The CDR3 spells CASSTLAGGQSSYNEQFF. DNA for the CDR3: TGTGCCAGCAGTACCTTAGCGGGGGGGCAGAGCTCCTACAATGAGCAGTTCTTC.

This clonotype was counted at least ten times. V and J are TRBV7-2 and TRBJ2-5; 10 bases are shared with TRBD2. Germline V CDR1 and CDR2: SGHTA, FQGNSA. This CDR3 is 15 amino acids long. Trimming cost V 1 base and J 5 bases; bases outside gene matches: 4. The CDR3 region has the DNA TGTGCCAGCAGCTTAGTATCTAGCGGGGGTGAGACCCAGTACTTC. Translated, it gives CASSLVSSGGETQYF. Together with reference TRBV7-2 and TRBJ2-5, the CDR3 gives the full variable domain: GAGVSQSPSNKVTEKGKDVELRCDPISGHTALYWYRQSLGQGLEFLIYFQGNSAPDKSGLPSDRFSAERTGGSVSTLTIQRTQQEDSAVYLCASSLVSSGGETQYFGPGTRLLVL.

This clonotype was counted at least ten times. The V gene is TRBV12-3 or TRBV12-4, the J gene TRBJ1-4; D ambiguous. Between the trimmed V and J ends, which lost 0 bases and 3 bases, there was a span of 5 bases. The CDR3 is made up of 14 amino acids. The CDR3 loop reads CASSLAAANEKLFF. The CDR3 DNA reads TGTGCCAGCAGTTTAGCTGCGGCTAATGAAAAACTGTTTTTT.

At least ten counts were recorded for this clonotype. The chain carries TRBV7-9 and TRBJ2-5; TRBD1 matches 7 bases. Germline V gives CDR1 SEHNR, CDR2 FQNEAQ (reference sequence). V dropped 5 bases and J dropped 2; count of bases not matched to a gene: 5. CDR3 length equals 14 residues. Here the CDR3 DNA reads TGTGCCAGCAGCCGAACGGACAGGCAAGAGACCCAGTACTTC. Encoded protein: CASSRTDRQETQYF.

Comments on this clonotype: With a much larger clone just one base away, this may be a read error. The rearrangement uses TRBV12-3 or TRBV12-4 and TRBJ1-3, with D hard to call. The CDR3 spans 16 residues. The V gene lost 3 bases and the J gene lost 0 bases, with 12 bases spanning the gap. CDR3 amino acids: CASSFKGGISGNTIYF. In DNA form, the CDR3 reads TGTGCCAGCAGTTTCAAAGGCGGCATCTCTGGAAACACCATATATTTT.

The table lists this clonotype with a count of one. The chain employs TRBV2 and TRBJ1-6; D possibly corresponds to TRBD1 (6 bases). Germline assignment: CDR1 SNHLY and CDR2 FYNNEI. This CDR3 is built from 16 residues. V was shortened by 7 bases and J by 0 bases, with 13 bases between the two germline ends. The CDR3: CASTLRGSSYNSPLHF. The CDR3 DNA is TGTGCCAGCACTCTAAGGGGGAGCTCCTATAATTCACCCCTCCACTTT.

This clonotype occurred a few times. The chain's CDR3 is CASSFDRAAYEQYF. In DNA form, the CDR3 reads TGTGCCAGCAGCTTCGACAGGGCCGCCTACGAGCAGTACTTC. V usage is TRBV7-9 and J usage is TRBJ2-7; 7 nucleotides agree with TRBD1. Looked up from germline, CDR1 is SEHNR and CDR2 is FQNEAQ (reference sequence). V shed 3 bases and J 2 bases; nucleotides not matched to a gene: 4. CDR3 length: 14 residues.

This clonotype was seen a few times. The chain employs TRBV24-1 and TRBJ2-1; D could derive from TRBD1 or TRBD2 (6 bases each). There are 10 residues in the CDR3. With 8 bases removed from V and 13 bases from J, the gap between germline ends came to 11 bases. Germline CDR1 reads KGHDR; CDR2 reads SFDVKD. The CDR3 spells CATIRGEQFF. The CDR3, as DNA: TGTGCCACCATTAGGGGGGAACAGTTCTTC.

This clonotype was counted many times. The chain has TRBV5-1 and TRBJ1-1; maybe TRBD1 (6 bases). The length of the CDR3 is 13 residues. The germline CDR1 and CDR2 sequences are SGHRS and YFSETQ. V was clipped by 2 bases and J by 5 bases, with 10 bases between them. CDR3 sequence (DNA): TGCGCCAGCAGCTTTCAGGGGAGGACTGAAGCTTTCTTT. Its protein product is CASSFQGRTEAFF.

Many counts were recorded for this clonotype. This sequence joins TRBV7-9 and TRBJ1-1, with D perhaps TRBD1 (5 bases). The CDR3 sequence is 16 residues long. Germline CDR1 and CDR2: SEHNR and FQNEAQ (reference sequence). V lost 7 bases and J 1 base, leaving 19 bases between the germline ends. Here the CDR3 reads CASTLTAGTGNTEAFF. The CDR3 bases are TGTGCCAGCACCCTAACCGCCGGGACCGGGAACACTGAAGCTTTCTTT.

This clonotype was seen ten or more times. This chain uses TRBV2 with TRBJ2-1; 12 positions agree with TRBD2. The ends lost 5 bases at V and 4 bases at J; junction bases unmatched: 6. The germline CDR1 and CDR2 sequences are SNHLY and FYNNEI. The CDR3 loop spans 16 amino acids. CDR3 coding DNA: TGTGCCAGCAGTACCGCACTAGCGGGGGGATACAATGAGCAGTTCTTC. It translates to CASSTALAGGYNEQFF.

The sample holds many counts of this clonotype. CDR3 coding DNA: TGTGCCAGTAGTCGATACATGGGCGGGGGTCGCAATCAGCCCCAGCATTTT. Protein product: CASSRYMGGGRNQPQHF. This chain uses TRBV19 with TRBJ1-5, with D perhaps matching TRBD1 (5 bases). CDR3 length: 17 amino acids. The V gene lost 5 bases and the J gene lost 2 bases, with 19 bases spanning the gap. Germline V gene data show CDR1 as LNHDA and CDR2 as SQIVND (reference sequence).

This clonotype was observed at least ten times. The chain recombines TRBV2 with TRBJ1-6; 8 positions match TRBD1. CDR3 size: 16 residues. CDR1 and CDR2 (germline): SNHLY, FYNNEI. V trimming: 5 bases; J trimming: 4 bases; junction bases outside the gene matches: 7. The CDR3 loop reads CASSLDRASYNSPLHF. As DNA, the CDR3 is TGTGCCAGCAGTTTGGACAGGGCCTCTTATAATTCACCCCTCCACTTT.

This sequence joins TRBV20-1 and TRBJ1-2, with 7 bases identical to TRBD1. This CDR3 contains 15 residues. V trimming: 6 bases; J trimming: 3 bases; junction bases outside the gene matches: 13. The germline V gene encodes CDR1 DFQATT and CDR2 SNEGSKA (reference sequence). The CDR3 DNA sequence: TGCAGTGCAATGCCCGGGACAGATGAGCACTATGGCTACACCTTC. Protein: CSAMPGTDEHYGYTF.

Ten or more counts support this clonotype. The V call is TRBV15, the J call TRBJ2-3; maybe TRBD2 (5 bases). Germline V gene data show CDR1 as LNHNV and CDR2 as YYDKDF (reference sequence). The CDR3 runs to 16 residues. Trimming shortened V by 2 bases and J by 5 bases, and 17 bases separated the two germline ends. CDR3 nucleotide sequence: TGTGCCACCAGCAGACCCGGCGGGTGGCCTTTAGATACGCAGTATTTT. Protein sequence: CATSRPGGWPLDTQYF.

This clonotype was seen ten or more times. The chain links TRBV7-3 to TRBJ1-1; D uncertain. CDR1 is SGHTA and CDR2 is FQGTGA in the germline V gene. V was cut by 4 bases and J by 1 base, with 7 bases left in between. The CDR3 runs 13 residues. As DNA, the CDR3 is TGTGCCAGCAGCTCACAAAAGAACACTGAAGCTTTCTTT. Its translation is CASSSQKNTEAFF.

This sequence joins TRBV2 and TRBJ1-5; TRBD1 might be the D (5 bases). The germline gives CDR1 SNHLY, CDR2 FYNNEI. The CDR3 sequence is 16 residues long. Trimming stripped 10 bases from V and 0 bases from J, with 19 bases between. The CDR3 loop is CATQGAQGYSNQPQHF. CDR3 nucleotide sequence: TGTGCCACCCAAGGGGCCCAGGGCTATAGCAATCAGCCCCAGCATTTT.

The chain couples TRBV7-2 to TRBJ1-2, with a tentative D call TRBD1 (6 bases). The V and J ends lost 2 bases and 4 bases respectively, with 14 bases between them. From germline, CDR1 is SGHTA and CDR2 FQGNSA. The CDR3 is 15 residues long. This CDR3 reads CASSLLTGSPYGYTF. The CDR3 nucleotides are TGTGCCAGCAGCTTATTAACAGGGAGTCCCTATGGCTACACCTTC. Filled out from reference TRBV7-2 and TRBJ1-2, the complete variable domain reads GAGVSQSPSNKVTEKGKDVELRCDPISGHTALYWYRQSLGQGLEFLIYFQGNSAPDKSGLPSDRFSAERTGGSVSTLTIQRTQQEDSAVYLCASSLLTGSPYGYTFGSGTRLTVV.

This clonotype was observed at least ten times. The chain links TRBV19 to TRBJ2-7, with D possibly TRBD1 on 6 matching bases. In germline, CDR1 is LNHDA, CDR2 SQIVND (reference sequence). This CDR3 has 13 amino acids. The V gene lost 5 bases and the J gene lost 4 bases, with 12 bases spanning the gap. CDR3 DNA sequence: TGTGCCAGTAGTCGAATACAGGGTTACGAGCAGTACTTC. This gives the protein CASSRIQGYEQYF.

This clonotype showed up just a few times. The rearrangement uses TRBV3-1 and TRBJ2-1; D remains ambiguous. The CDR3 is 14 residues long. V gave up 3 bases and J gave up 2 bases, with 8 bases separating them. CDR1 is LGHDT, CDR2 YNNKEL, per germline (reference sequence). CDR3 bases: TGTGCCAGCAGCCAGTTAGGACCCTACAATGAGCAGTTCTTC. This sequence encodes CASSQLGPYNEQFF.

Ten or more counts support this clonotype. The rearrangement uses TRBV6-6 and TRBJ1-5; D is uncertain. The CDR3 extends over 13 amino acids. V lost 4 bases, J lost 8 bases, and 12 bases lay in between. Germline V gene data show CDR1 as MNHNY and CDR2 as SVGAGI (reference sequence). The chain's CDR3 is CASSSGSGKPQHF. CDR3 nucleotide sequence: TGTGCCAGCAGTTCCGGGTCGGGGAAGCCCCAGCATTTT.

The chain joins TRBV20-1 to TRBJ2-7; TRBD1 might be the D (6 bases). Trimming shortened V by 6 bases and J by 5 bases, and 20 bases separated the two germline ends. CDR1 DFQATT and CDR2 SNEGSKA come from the germline V gene (reference sequence). The CDR3 length is 14 residues. In DNA form, the CDR3 reads TGCAGTGCCGCCTCGGGACATCGATTTGACGAGCAGTACTTC. Amino acids: CSAASGHRFDEQYF.